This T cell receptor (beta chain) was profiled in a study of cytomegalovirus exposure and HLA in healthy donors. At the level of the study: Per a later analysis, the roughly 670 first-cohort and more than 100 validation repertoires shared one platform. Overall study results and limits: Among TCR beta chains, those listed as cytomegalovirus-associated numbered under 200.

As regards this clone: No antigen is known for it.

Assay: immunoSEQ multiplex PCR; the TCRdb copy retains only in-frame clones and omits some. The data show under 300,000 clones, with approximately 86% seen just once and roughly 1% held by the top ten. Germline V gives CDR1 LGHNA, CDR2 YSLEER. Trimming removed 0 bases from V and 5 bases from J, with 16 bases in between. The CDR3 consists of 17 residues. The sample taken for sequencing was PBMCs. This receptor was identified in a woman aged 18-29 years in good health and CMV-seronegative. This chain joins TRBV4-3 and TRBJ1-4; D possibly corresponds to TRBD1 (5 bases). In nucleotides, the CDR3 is TGCGCCAGCAGCCAAGATGCCGCGGGGGAAAAGAATGAAAAACTGTTTTTT. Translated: CASSQDAAGEKNEKLFF.